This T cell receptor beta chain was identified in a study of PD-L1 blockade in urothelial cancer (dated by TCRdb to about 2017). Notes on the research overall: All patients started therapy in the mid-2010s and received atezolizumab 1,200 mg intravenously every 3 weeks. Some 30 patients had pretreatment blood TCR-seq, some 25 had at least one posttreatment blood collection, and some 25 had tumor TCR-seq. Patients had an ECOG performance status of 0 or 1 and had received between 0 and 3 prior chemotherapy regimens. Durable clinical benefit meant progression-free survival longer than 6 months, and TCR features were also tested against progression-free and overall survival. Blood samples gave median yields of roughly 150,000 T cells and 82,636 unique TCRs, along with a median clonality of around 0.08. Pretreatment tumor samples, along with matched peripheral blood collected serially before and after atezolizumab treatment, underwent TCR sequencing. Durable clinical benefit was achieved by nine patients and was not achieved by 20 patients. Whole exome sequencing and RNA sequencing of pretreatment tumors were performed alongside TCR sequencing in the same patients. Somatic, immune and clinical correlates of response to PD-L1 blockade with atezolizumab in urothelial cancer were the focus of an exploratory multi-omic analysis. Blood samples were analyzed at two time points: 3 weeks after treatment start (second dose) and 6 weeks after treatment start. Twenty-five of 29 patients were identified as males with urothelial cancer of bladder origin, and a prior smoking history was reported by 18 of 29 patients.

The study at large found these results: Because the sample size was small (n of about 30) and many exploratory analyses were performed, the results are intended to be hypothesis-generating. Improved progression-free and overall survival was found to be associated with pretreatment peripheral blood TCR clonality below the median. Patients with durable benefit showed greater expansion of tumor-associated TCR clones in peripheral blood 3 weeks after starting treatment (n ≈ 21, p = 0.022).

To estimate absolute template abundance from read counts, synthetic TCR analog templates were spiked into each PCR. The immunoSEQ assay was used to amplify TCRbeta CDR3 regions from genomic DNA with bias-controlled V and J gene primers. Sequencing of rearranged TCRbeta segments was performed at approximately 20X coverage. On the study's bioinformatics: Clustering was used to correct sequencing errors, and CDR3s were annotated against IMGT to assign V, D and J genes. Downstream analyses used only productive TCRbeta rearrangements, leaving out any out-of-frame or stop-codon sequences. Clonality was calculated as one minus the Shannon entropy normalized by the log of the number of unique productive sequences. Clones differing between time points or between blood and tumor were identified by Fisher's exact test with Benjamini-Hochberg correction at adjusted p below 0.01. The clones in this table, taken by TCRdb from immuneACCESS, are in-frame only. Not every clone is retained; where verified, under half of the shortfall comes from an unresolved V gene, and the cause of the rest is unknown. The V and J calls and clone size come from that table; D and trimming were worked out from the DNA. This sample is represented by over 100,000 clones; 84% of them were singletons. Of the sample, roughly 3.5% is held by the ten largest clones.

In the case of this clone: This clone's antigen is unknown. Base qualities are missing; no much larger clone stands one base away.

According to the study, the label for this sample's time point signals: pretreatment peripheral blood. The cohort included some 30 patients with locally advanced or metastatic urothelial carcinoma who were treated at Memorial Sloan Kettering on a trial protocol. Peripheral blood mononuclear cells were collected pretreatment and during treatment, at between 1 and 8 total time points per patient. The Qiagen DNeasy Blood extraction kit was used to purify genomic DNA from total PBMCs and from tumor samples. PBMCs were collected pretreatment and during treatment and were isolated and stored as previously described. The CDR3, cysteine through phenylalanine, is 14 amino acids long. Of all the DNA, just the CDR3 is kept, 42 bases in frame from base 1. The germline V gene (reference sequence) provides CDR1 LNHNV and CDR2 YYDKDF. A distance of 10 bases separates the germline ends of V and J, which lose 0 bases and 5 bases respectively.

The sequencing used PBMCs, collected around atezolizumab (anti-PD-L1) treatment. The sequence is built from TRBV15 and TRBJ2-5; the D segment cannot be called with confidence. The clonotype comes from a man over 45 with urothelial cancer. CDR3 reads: CATSRDASQETQYF. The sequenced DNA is TGTGCCACCAGCAGAGATGCATCCCAGGAGACCCAGTACTTC.